The present entry profiles one T cell receptor (beta chain) with its context. This CDR3 comprises 15 residues. Germline V gene data show CDR1 as SGHTS and CDR2 as YDEGEE. With V trimmed by 4 bases and J by 4 bases, 6 bases remained unmatched. This specimen comes from a study of blood T cell repertoires in COVID-19. The wider study: Both acute and convalescent COVID-19 samples were obtained from the United States, Italy and Spain. PBMCs, B-cell-depleted T cells, or T cells were the source of the cDNA or gDNA that made up the material.

In the authors' methods: Researchers report that nucleated cell counts were estimated from reference gene primer amplification. The method was immunoSEQ multiplex PCR; TCRdb's version includes in-frame clones alone and lacks a portion of them. That table furnishes V, J and clone size, whereas the DNA furnished D and trimming. The table lists tens of thousands of clones, around 85% of them singletons. Sequencing used peripheral blood. The chain recombines TRBV5-8 with TRBJ1-2, with 11 bases that match TRBD1. This receptor was obtained from a human donor with active COVID-19. The donor label of this sample is uncertain. The CDR3 sequence is CASSPHGTGGYGYTF. CDR3 DNA sequence: TGTGCCAGCAGCCCCCACGGGACAGGGGGCTATGGCTACACCTTC.